These T cell receptor beta chains were read from a single sample in a study of regulatory T cells in long-lasting Graves disease. TCRdb re-called the multiplex PCR reads through MiXCR, storing one row per CDR3 protein. The sample has 200,000 to 300,000 distinct CDR3 sequences; around 21% are singletons. The source material was peripheral blood mononuclear cells (PBMCs), sampled at new diagnosis, from a patient treated with antithyroid drugs. These receptors were obtained from a female donor with Graves disease. Each CDR3 is given with its conserved first and last residue. The D gene is left open where the match is weak. Part of the rows lack a size; the others show once, few, many or a class for expanded clones.

V: TRBV12-3/TRBV12-4
D: TRBD2
size: NA
J: TRBJ2-7
CDR3: CASSIGLAGGDEQYF
DNA: TGTGCCAGCAGTATCGGTCTAGCGGGAGGGGACGAGCAGTACTTC

V: TRBV20-1
D: NA
size: once
J: TRBJ2-5
CDR3: CSASNRPSETQYF
DNA: TGCAGTGCTAGTAATCGCCCCTCGGAGACCCAGTACTTC

V: TRBV24-1
D: NA
size: many
J: TRBJ2-3
CDR3: CATSDLGGSGEDTQYF
DNA: TGTGCCACCAGTGATTTAGGCGGGTCCGGCGAAGATACGCAGTATTTT

V: TRBV19
D: TRBD1
size: NA
J: TRBJ1-4
CDR3: CATRQGGEKLFF
DNA: TGTGCCACCCGACAGGGGGGTGAAAAACTGTTTTTT

V: TRBV11-2
D: NA
size: many
J: TRBJ1-6
CDR3: CASSFSTRTNSPLHF
DNA: TGTGCCAGCAGCTTTTCCACCCGGACCAATTCACCCCTCCACTTT

V: TRBV4-2
D: TRBD2
size: few
J: TRBJ2-7
CDR3: CASSQPLGPAGLSYEQYF
DNA: TGTGCCAGCAGCCAACCCTTAGGCCCAGCGGGACTCTCCTACGAGCAGTACTTC

V: TRBV6-1
D: NA
size: many
J: TRBJ2-4
CDR3: CASSQQGGENIQYF
DNA: TGTGCCAGCAGTCAACAGGGAGGGGAAAACATTCAGTACTTC

V: TRBV14
D: NA
size: many
J: TRBJ1-3
CDR3: CASSQDRELSGNTIYF
DNA: TGTGCCAGCAGCCAAGACAGGGAGCTCTCTGGAAACACCATATATTTT

V: TRBV20-1
D: TRBD2
size: NA
J: TRBJ2-7
CDR3: CSAKGLAGGFEQYF
DNA: TGCAGTGCAAAAGGACTAGCAGGAGGCTTCGAGCAGTACTTC

V: TRBV6-2/TRBV6-3
D: TRBD1
size: few
J: TRBJ2-4
CDR3: CASRGDRGSNIQYF
DNA: TGTGCCAGCAGGGGGGACAGGGGCAGCAACATTCAGTACTTC

V: TRBV7-6
D: TRBD1
size: once
J: TRBJ1-4
CDR3: CASRGTGATNGKLFF
DNA: TGTGCCAGCAGGGGGACAGGTGCAACTAATGGAAAACTGTTTTTT

V: TRBV6-2/TRBV6-3
D: NA
size: few
J: TRBJ1-3
CDR3: CASSYSGEFYSGNTIYF
DNA: TGTGCCAGCAGTTACTCGGGAGAATTCTACTCTGGAAACACCATATATTTT

V: TRBV12-3/TRBV12-4
D: NA
size: NA
J: TRBJ2-1
CDR3: CASSILADKNEQFF
DNA: TGTGCCAGCAGTATCCTAGCAGATAAGAATGAGCAGTTCTTC

V: TRBV6-1
D: TRBD2
size: many
J: TRBJ2-5
CDR3: CAPQRSEDWTLTSGKETQYF
DNA: TGTGCCCCCCAAAGGTCGGAAGATTGGACATTGACTAGCGGTAAAGAGACCCAGTACTTC

V: TRBV28
D: TRBD2
size: once
J: TRBJ2-5
CDR3: CASSVRLAGGRETQYF
DNA: TGTGCCAGCAGCGTTAGGCTAGCGGGAGGGCGGGAGACCCAGTACTTC

V: TRBV30
D: NA
size: once
J: TRBJ1-1
CDR3: CARRGGVNTEAFF
DNA: TGTGCCCGCCGAGGAGGGGTGAACACTGAAGCTTTCTTT

V: TRBV29-1
D: NA
size: many
J: TRBJ2-1
CDR3: CTGRRTNEQFF
DNA: TGCACCGGACGGAGGACCAATGAGCAGTTCTTC

V: TRBV2
D: TRBD2
size: many
J: TRBJ2-2
CDR3: CASMRGAPGELFF
DNA: TGTGCCAGCATGCGGGGGGCACCCGGGGAGCTGTTTTTT

V: TRBV7-3
D: NA
size: many
J: TRBJ2-2
CDR3: CASSLNGAFTGELFF
DNA: TGTGCCAGCAGCTTAAACGGGGCGTTCACCGGGGAGCTGTTTTTT

V: TRBV5-1
D: TRBD1
size: many
J: TRBJ1-1
CDR3: CASGGTGRNTEAFF
DNA: TGCGCCAGCGGCGGGACAGGGCGGAACACTGAAGCTTTCTTT

V: TRBV28
D: NA
size: NA
J: TRBJ1-4
CDR3: CASRPHRATNEKLFF
DNA: TGTGCCAGCAGACCCCACAGGGCAACTAATGAAAAACTGTTTTTT

V: TRBV3-1
D: NA
size: many
J: TRBJ1-4
CDR3: CASSQSQNPIYF
DNA: TGTGCCAGCAGCCAGTCACAGAATCCAATTTATTTT

V: TRBV29-1
D: TRBD1
size: few
J: TRBJ1-4
CDR3: CSAFRTGGREKLFF
DNA: TGCAGCGCCTTCCGGACAGGGGGTCGTGAAAAACTGTTTTTT

V: TRBV2
D: TRBD2
size: NA
J: TRBJ2-1
CDR3: CASSSEWDGLAGGIEQFF
DNA: TGTGCCAGCAGCTCAGAGTGGGACGGACTAGCGGGAGGCATTGAGCAGTTCTTC

V: TRBV27
D: TRBD2
size: many
J: TRBJ2-7
CDR3: CASSSGTSGVSSYEQYF
DNA: TGTGCCAGCAGTTCCGGGACTAGCGGGGTTAGCTCCTACGAGCAGTACTTC

V: TRBV10-3
D: TRBD2
size: many
J: TRBJ2-5
CDR3: CAIRVAGGQETQYF
DNA: TGTGCCATCAGGGTAGCGGGAGGGCAAGAGACCCAGTACTTC

V: TRBV19
D: NA
size: many
J: TRBJ1-1
CDR3: CASSNAVLMNTEAFF
DNA: TGTGCCAGTAGCAACGCAGTTCTAATGAACACTGAAGCTTTCTTT

V: TRBV10-3
D: NA
size: NA
J: TRBJ2-7
CDR3: CAVRMGRASYEQYF
DNA: TGTGCCGTCCGGATGGGCAGGGCGTCCTACGAGCAGTACTTC

V: TRBV28
D: TRBD1
size: NA
J: TRBJ2-1
CDR3: CASSLRQGQANEQFF
DNA: TGTGCCAGCAGTTTAAGGCAGGGACAGGCCAATGAGCAGTTCTTC

V: TRBV2
D: NA
size: many
J: TRBJ1-6
CDR3: CATVTDSYNSPLHF
DNA: TGTGCCACCGTAACTGACAGCTATAATTCACCCCTCCACTTT

V: TRBV4-1
D: NA
size: few
J: TRBJ1-3
CDR3: CASSQGRRGRNTIYF
DNA: TGCGCCAGCAGCCAAGGGCGGCGGGGCCGAAACACCATATATTTT

V: TRBV20-1
D: TRBD1
size: many
J: TRBJ2-3
CDR3: CSARDGQGSDTQYF
DNA: TGCAGTGCTAGAGATGGACAGGGTTCAGATACGCAGTATTTT

V: TRBV6-2/TRBV6-3
D: NA
size: NA
J: TRBJ1-1
CDR3: CASSYGTGEAFF
DNA: TGTGCCAGCAGTTACGGGACGGGGGAAGCTTTCTTT

V: TRBV2
D: NA
size: many
J: TRBJ1-1
CDR3: CASSEGQDTEAFF
DNA: TGTGCCAGCAGTGAAGGGCAAGACACTGAAGCTTTCTTT

V: TRBV5-1
D: NA
size: many
J: TRBJ2-1
CDR3: CASRVQWNEQFF
DNA: TGCGCCAGCAGGGTTCAGTGGAATGAGCAGTTCTTC

V: TRBV19
D: NA
size: NA
J: TRBJ1-1
CDR3: CASSIAGEGITEAFF
DNA: TGTGCCAGTAGTATAGCGGGTGAGGGTATCACTGAAGCTTTCTTT

V: TRBV20-1
D: NA
size: many
J: TRBJ1-1
CDR3: CSANAGAYTEAFF
DNA: TGCAGTGCTAATGCAGGGGCATACACTGAAGCTTTCTTT

V: TRBV4-3
D: NA
size: NA
J: TRBJ2-2
CDR3: CASSQRLADLTNTGELFF
DNA: TGCGCCAGCAGCCAGCGCCTGGCCGACCTAACGAACACCGGGGAGCTGTTTTTT

V: TRBV3-1
D: NA
size: many
J: TRBJ2-3
CDR3: CASNSGISVSTDTQYF
DNA: TGTGCCAGCAATAGTGGGATTAGCGTGAGCACAGATACGCAGTATTTT

V: TRBV9
D: TRBD1
size: NA
J: TRBJ2-5
CDR3: CASSATGTEETQYF
DNA: TGTGCCAGCAGCGCGACCGGGACAGAAGAGACCCAGTACTTC

V: TRBV7-2
D: TRBD2
size: many
J: TRBJ2-7
CDR3: CASSPGLAQTYEQYF
DNA: TGTGCCAGCAGCCCCGGACTAGCTCAGACCTACGAGCAGTACTTC

V: TRBV29-1
D: NA
size: few
J: TRBJ1-2
CDR3: CSVNRDRGYTF
DNA: TGCAGCGTAAACAGGGACCGTGGCTACACCTTC

V: TRBV7-6
D: NA
size: many
J: TRBJ2-7
CDR3: CASSPIYPGLEQYF
DNA: TGTGCCAGCAGCCCCATTTATCCAGGCCTCGAGCAGTACTTC

V: TRBV10-3
D: NA
size: many
J: TRBJ1-2
CDR3: CAISESIGGASYGYTF
DNA: TGTGCCATCAGTGAGTCGATCGGGGGCGCGTCCTATGGCTACACCTTC

V: TRBV7-9
D: TRBD1
size: few
J: TRBJ2-2
CDR3: CASSLAGGADTGELFF
DNA: TGTGCCAGCAGCTTAGCAGGGGGCGCGGACACCGGGGAGCTGTTTTTT

V: TRBV5-1
D: NA
size: few
J: TRBJ1-3
CDR3: CASSLGGTFPPGTGNTIYF
DNA: TGCGCCAGCAGCCTGGGTGGGACATTCCCGCCGGGGACTGGAAACACCATATATTTT

V: TRBV11-2
D: TRBD1
size: many
J: TRBJ2-7
CDR3: CASSQSSGGSYEQYF
DNA: TGTGCCAGCAGCCAATCATCAGGGGGTTCCTACGAGCAGTACTTC